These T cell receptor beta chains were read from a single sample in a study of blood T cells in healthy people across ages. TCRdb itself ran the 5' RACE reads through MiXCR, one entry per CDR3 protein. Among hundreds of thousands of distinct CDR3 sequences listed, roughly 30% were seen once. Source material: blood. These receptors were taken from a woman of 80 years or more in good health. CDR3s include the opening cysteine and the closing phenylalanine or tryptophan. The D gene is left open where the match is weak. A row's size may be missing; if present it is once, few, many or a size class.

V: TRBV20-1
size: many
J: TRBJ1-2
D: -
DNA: TGCAGTGCTAGAGGGACACACTATGGCTACACCTTC
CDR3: CSARGTHYGYTF

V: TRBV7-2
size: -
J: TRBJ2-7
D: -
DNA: TGTGCCTGCACCTACCCGGGGTCGCCCTACGAGCAGTACTTC
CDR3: CACTYPGSPYEQYF

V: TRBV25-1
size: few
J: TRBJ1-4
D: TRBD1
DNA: TGTGCCAGCAGTGAATATTTGGACAGGGGGTCTGAAAAACTGTTTTTT
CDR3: CASSEYLDRGSEKLFF

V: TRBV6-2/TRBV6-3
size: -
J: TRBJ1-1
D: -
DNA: TGTGCCAGCAGTACCCTTAGGGTAAGCACTGAAGCTTTCTTT
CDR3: CASSTLRVSTEAFF

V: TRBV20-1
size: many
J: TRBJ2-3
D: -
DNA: TGCAGTGCTAGAGCCCTTCGGAGCACAGATACGCAGTATTTT
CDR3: CSARALRSTDTQYF

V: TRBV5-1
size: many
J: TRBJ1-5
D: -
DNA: TGCGCCAGCAGCTTGGGGGTAGGGACGCCTCGAGGGGAGCAGCCCCAGCATTTT
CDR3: CASSLGVGTPRGEQPQHF

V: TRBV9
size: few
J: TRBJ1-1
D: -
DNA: TGTGCCAGCAGCGCTGGGCCTGAAGCTTTCTTT
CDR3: CASSAGPEAFF

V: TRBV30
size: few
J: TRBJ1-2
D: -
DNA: TGTGCCTGGAGCGGAACGAGGGGCGGGGGCGGCTACACCTTC
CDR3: CAWSGTRGGGGYTF

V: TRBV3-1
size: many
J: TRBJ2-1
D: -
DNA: TGTGCCAGCAGCCAAGAGGATGAGCAGTTCTTC
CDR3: CASSQEDEQFF

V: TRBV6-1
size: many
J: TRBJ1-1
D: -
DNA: TGTGCCAGCAGACCGGGGTCCCTGAACACTGAAGCTTTCTTT
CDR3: CASRPGSLNTEAFF

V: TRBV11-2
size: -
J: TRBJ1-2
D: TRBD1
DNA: TGTGCCAGCAGCCCCGTCGCAGGGGGCTATGGCTACACCTTC
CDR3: CASSPVAGGYGYTF

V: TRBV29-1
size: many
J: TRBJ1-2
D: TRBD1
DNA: TGCAGCGTTGACACCGGACAGGGGACGGAGGGCTACACCTTC
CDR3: CSVDTGQGTEGYTF

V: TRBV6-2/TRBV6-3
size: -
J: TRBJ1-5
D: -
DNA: TGTGCCAGCACCTCCGACAGGTACCAGCCCCAGCATTTT
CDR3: CASTSDRYQPQHF

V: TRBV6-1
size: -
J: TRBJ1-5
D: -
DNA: TGTGCCAGCAGTGTAAGAGGGGCAGAGCAGCCCCAGCATTTT
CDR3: CASSVRGAEQPQHF

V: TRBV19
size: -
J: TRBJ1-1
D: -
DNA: TGTGTCAGTAGTAGAACAAATCGGGACACTGAAGCTTTCTTT
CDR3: CVSSRTNRDTEAFF

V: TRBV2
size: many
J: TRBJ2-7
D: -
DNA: TGTGCCAGCTTGACAGGGAGGTTTCGCGAGCAGTACTTC
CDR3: CASLTGRFREQYF

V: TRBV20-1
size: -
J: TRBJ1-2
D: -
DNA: TGCAGTGCTAGAGACAGGACCGCCCCCGGGGGTGGCTACACCTTC
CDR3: CSARDRTAPGGGYTF

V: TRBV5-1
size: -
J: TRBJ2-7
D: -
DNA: TGCGCCAGCAGCGACGGGACGGGCAAGACCTACGAGCAGTACTTC
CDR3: CASSDGTGKTYEQYF

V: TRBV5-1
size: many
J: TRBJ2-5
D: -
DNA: TGCGCCAGCAGCTTGGGCCCCCGGGACACTCAAGAGACCCAGTACTTC
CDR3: CASSLGPRDTQETQYF

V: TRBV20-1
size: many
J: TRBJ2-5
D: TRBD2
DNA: TGCAGTGCTATGAGACTAGCGGGGGGCCTAGAGACCCAGTACTTC
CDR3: CSAMRLAGGLETQYF

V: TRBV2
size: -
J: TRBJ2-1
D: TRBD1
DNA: TGTGCCAGCGGACCGGACAGGGGGCGATACAATGAGCAGTTCTTC
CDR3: CASGPDRGRYNEQFF

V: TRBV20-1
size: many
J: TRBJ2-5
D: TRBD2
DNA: TGCAGTGCTAGGGGACTAGCGGGGACCCAAGAGACCCAGTACTTC
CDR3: CSARGLAGTQETQYF

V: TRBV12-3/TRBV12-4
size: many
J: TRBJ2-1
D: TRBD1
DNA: TGTGCCAGCAGGGGGACAGACTACAATGAGCAGTTCTTC
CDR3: CASRGTDYNEQFF

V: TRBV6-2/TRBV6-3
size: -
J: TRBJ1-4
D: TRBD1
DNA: TGTGTCAGCAGCCCAGGGGGCAGGAGTAATGAAAAACTGTTTTTT
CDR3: CVSSPGGRSNEKLFF

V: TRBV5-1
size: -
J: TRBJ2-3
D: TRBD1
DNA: TGCGCCAGCAGCTTATGGGGACAGATATGGGATACGCAGTATTTT
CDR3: CASSLWGQIWDTQYF

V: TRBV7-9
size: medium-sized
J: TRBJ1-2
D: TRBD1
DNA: TGTGCCAGCAGCTGGACAGGTTCCTATGGCTACACCTTC
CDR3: CASSWTGSYGYTF

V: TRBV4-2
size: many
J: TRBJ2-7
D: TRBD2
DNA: TGTGCCAGCAGCCAAGATATGGCGGGGGGCACCTACGAGCAGTACTTC
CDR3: CASSQDMAGGTYEQYF

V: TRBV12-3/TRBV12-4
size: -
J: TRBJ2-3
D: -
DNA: TGTGCCAGCAGTTTAGACCCAGCGGTGAGCGCAGATACGCAATATTTT
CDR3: CASSLDPAVSADTQYF

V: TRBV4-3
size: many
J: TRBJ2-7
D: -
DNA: TGCGCCAGCAGCCAAGGGGCAGGGTTGTCCACCTACGAGCAGTACTTC
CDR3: CASSQGAGLSTYEQYF

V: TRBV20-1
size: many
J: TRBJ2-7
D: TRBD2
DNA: TGCAGTGCTCCCGGCAGGCGGGGGGGATCCTACGAGCAGTACTTC
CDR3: CSAPGRRGGSYEQYF

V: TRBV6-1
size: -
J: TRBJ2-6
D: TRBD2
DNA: TGTGCCAGCGGCCCCTCGCGGGGGGGCTCTGGGGCCAACGTCCTGACTTTC
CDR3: CASGPSRGGSGANVLTF

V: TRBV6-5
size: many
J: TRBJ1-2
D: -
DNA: TGTGCCAGCAGTCGGCAGGGAAAGTCCTCTCGATATGGCTACACCTTC
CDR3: CASSRQGKSSRYGYTF

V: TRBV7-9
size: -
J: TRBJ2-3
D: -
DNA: TGTGCCGGCAGCTTACCACCCGTGTATACGCAGTATTTT
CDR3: CAGSLPPVYTQYF

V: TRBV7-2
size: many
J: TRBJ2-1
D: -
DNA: TGTGCCAGCAGCTTAAATCCGGTGGTGAATGAGCAGTTCTTC
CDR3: CASSLNPVVNEQFF

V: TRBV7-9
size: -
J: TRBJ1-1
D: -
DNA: TGTGTCAGCAGCCCATTTGAGGGGGTGAACACTGAAGCTTTCTTT
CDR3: CVSSPFEGVNTEAFF

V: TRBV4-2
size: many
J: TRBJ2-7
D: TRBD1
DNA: TGTGCCAGCAGCCTCCGGGACAGGGGCTACGAGCAGTACTTC
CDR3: CASSLRDRGYEQYF

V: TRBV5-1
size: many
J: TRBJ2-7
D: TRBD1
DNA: TGCGCCAGCAGTCCGGCTTTGCCCCCGGGACAGGCCTACGAGCAGTACTTC
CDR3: CASSPALPPGQAYEQYF

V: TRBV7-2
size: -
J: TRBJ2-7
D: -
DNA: TGTGCCACTCAGGACTCTCGCTCGAACTACGAGCAGTACTTC
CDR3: CATQDSRSNYEQYF

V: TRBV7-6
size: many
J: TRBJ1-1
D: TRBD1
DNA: TGTGCCAGCAGCTTAGGGAGACAGGGCAACACTGAAGCTTTCTTT
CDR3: CASSLGRQGNTEAFF

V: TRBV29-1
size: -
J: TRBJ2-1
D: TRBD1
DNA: TGCAGCGTCCTCCAGACAGGGCACGTGCAGTTCTTC
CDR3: CSVLQTGHVQFF

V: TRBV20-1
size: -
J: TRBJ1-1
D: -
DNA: TGCAGTGCTTCACAGGGTTACCGGGACACTGAAGCTTTCTTT
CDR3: CSASQGYRDTEAFF

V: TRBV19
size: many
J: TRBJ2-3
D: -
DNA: TGTGCCAGTACCGGGGAAGACTTATTCTCGGATACGCAGTATTTT
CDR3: CASTGEDLFSDTQYF

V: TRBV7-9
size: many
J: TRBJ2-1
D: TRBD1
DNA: TGTGCCAGCAGCCCGACGGACAGGGACGAGCAGTTCTTC
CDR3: CASSPTDRDEQFF

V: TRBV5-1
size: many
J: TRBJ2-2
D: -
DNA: TGCGCCAGCGAGTCGACGGGGGCGAACACCGGGGAGCTGTTTTTT
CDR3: CASESTGANTGELFF

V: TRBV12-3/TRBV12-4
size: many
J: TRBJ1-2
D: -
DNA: TGTGCCAGCAGTTTGGTCAGGTTCTATGGCTACACCTTC
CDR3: CASSLVRFYGYTF

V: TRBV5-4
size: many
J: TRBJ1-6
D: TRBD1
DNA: TGTGCCAGCAGCTCGGGACAGGGGCATTCACCCCTCCACTTT
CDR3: CASSSGQGHSPLHF

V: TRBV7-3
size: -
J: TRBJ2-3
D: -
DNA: TGTGCCAGCAGCTGGAATGGACCGCGGGATACGCAGTATTTT
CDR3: CASSWNGPRDTQYF

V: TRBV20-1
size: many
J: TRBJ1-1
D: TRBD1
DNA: TGCAGTGCTGATCGGGTGGGGACAGGGTTGAACACTGAAGCTTTCTTT
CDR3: CSADRVGTGLNTEAFF

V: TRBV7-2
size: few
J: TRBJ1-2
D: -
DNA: TGTGCCAGCAACCGGACGGCTAACTATGGCTACACCTTC
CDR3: CASNRTANYGYTF